A single sample is the source of the 8 T cell receptor beta chains below, sequenced in a study of blood T cell repertoires in COVID-19. Sequenced by immunoSEQ multiplex PCR; TCRdb stores in-frame clones only, minus some. The sample shows 150,000 to 200,000 clones, around 81% of them seen only once. Sequences were obtained from peripheral blood. Receptors originate from a woman aged 80 or older with COVID-19, enrolled during active disease.

This clone has a single count. The rearrangement uses TRBV29-1 and TRBJ1-5, with a possible D match to TRBD1 (5 bases). Deletions cut 4 bases from V and 7 bases from J, with 11 bases between. Germline CDR1 SQVTM, CDR2 ANQGSEA. The CDR3 consists of 12 residues. For the CDR3, the DNA is TGCAGCGTTGCAGGGCCTGGGCAGCCCCAGCATTTT. Translating gives CSVAGPGQPQHF.

This clone was recorded only once. The V gene is TRBV28, the J gene TRBJ1-2; possibly TRBD1 for D (5 bases). Trimming shortened V by 3 bases and J by 7 bases, and 18 bases separated the two germline ends. This CDR3 contains 15 residues. Germline V gene lookup returns CDR1 MDHEN and CDR2 SYDVKM. CDR3 region: CASSFPTGDSGGYTF. CDR3 coding DNA: TGTGCCAGCAGTTTCCCCACGGGGGATTCAGGTGGCTACACCTTC.

In this sample, this clone turned up a few times. The chain carries TRBV7-2 and TRBJ2-7; 10 nucleotides agree with TRBD2. Germline CDR1 SGHTA, CDR2 FQGNSA. J was trimmed by 4 bases and V by 1 base; bases with no gene match: 4. This CDR3 is 15 amino acids long. The DNA for the CDR3 is TGTGCCAGCAGCTTAGGAGCTAGCGGGGGTTACGAGCAGTACTTC. Encoded protein: CASSLGASGGYEQYF.

The chain links TRBV24-1 to TRBJ2-2, with a possible D match to TRBD2 (5 bases). The CDR3 length is 16 residues. Germline-derived CDR1 and CDR2 are KGHDR and SFDVKD. The V gene lost 0 bases and the J gene lost 6 bases, with 13 bases spanning the gap. The CDR3 DNA sequence: TGTGCCACCAGTGATTTGGAGGGTAGAGGGCCCGGGGAGCTGTTTTTT. Translating it yields CATSDLEGRGPGELFF.

The chain couples TRBV12-5 to TRBJ2-7, with TRBD1 identical over 8 bases. Germline assignment: CDR1 LGHNT and CDR2 FRNRAP. V lost 0 bases to trimming and J lost 0 bases; unmatched junction nucleotides: 4. The CDR3 extends over 16 amino acids. The CDR3 protein is CASGLVRQGISYEQYF. The CDR3 bases are TGTGCTAGTGGTTTGGTACGACAGGGGATCTCCTACGAGCAGTACTTC.

This clone appeared once. This chain joins TRBV5-1 and TRBJ1-6; D is possibly TRBD1 (5 bases). Germline loops: CDR1 SGHRS, CDR2 YFSETQ. V was clipped by 0 bases and J by 5 bases, with 6 bases between them. The CDR3 consists of 14 residues. The CDR3, as DNA: TGCGCCAGCAGCTTGGGACAGAATAATTCACCCCTCCACTTT. Translation gives CASSLGQNNSPLHF.

This clone was picked up a small number of times. The CDR3 spells CASSQGQGVSYEQYF. CDR3 nucleotide sequence: TGCGCCAGCAGCCAAGGACAGGGGGTATCCTACGAGCAGTACTTC. The chain couples TRBV4-1 to TRBJ2-7, with TRBD1 identical over 9 bases. CDR3 length: 15 amino acids. The V segment lost 1 base and the J segment 1 base; nucleotides outside the gene matches: 2. Germline V gene sequence: CDR1 MGHRA, CDR2 YSYEKL.

This clone was found once. The chain carries TRBV10-1 and TRBJ1-5; D remains ambiguous. The germline V gene encodes CDR1 WNHNN and CDR2 SYGVQD (reference sequence). Trimming removed 8 bases at V and 3 bases at J, with 14 bases between. CDR3 size: 14 residues. CDR3 DNA sequence: TGCGCCAGCCTACTCGGTCGTGTCAATCAGCCCCAGCATTTT. Translating gives CASLLGRVNQPQHF.